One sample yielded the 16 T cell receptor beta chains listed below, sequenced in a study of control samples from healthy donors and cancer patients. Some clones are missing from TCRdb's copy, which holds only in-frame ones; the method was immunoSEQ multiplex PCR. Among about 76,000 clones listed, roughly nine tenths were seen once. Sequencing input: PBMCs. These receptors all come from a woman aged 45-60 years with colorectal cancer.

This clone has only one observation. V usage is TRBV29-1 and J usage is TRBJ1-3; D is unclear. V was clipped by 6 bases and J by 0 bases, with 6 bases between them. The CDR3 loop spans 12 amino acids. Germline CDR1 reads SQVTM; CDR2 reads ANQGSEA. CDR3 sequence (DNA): TGCAGCGTGGTCCTCTCTGGAAACACCATATATTTT. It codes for CSVVLSGNTIYF.

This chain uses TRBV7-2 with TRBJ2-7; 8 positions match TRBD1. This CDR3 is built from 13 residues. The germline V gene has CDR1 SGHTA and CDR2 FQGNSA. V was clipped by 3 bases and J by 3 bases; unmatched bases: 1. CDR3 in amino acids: CASSFTGGYEQYV. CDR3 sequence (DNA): TGTGCCAGCAGCTTTACAGGGGGCTACGAGCAGTACGTC.

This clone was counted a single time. In nucleotides, the CDR3 is TGTGCCAGCAGTCGAGGAGGGGGTGAGACCCAGTACTTC. Its protein product is CASSRGGGETQYF. The chain links TRBV7-3 to TRBJ2-5; either TRBD1 or TRBD2 may supply D (6 bases each). Germline CDR1 SGHTA, CDR2 FQGTGA. Trimming pared 6 bases from V and 5 bases from J, leaving 13 bases between. This CDR3 has 13 residues.

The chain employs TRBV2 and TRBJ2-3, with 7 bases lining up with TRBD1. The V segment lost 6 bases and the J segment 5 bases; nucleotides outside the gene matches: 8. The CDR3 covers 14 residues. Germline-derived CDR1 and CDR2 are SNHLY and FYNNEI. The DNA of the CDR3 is TGTGCCAGCAGGGACAGGAAGCACGGAGATACGCAGTATTTT. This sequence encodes CASRDRKHGDTQYF.

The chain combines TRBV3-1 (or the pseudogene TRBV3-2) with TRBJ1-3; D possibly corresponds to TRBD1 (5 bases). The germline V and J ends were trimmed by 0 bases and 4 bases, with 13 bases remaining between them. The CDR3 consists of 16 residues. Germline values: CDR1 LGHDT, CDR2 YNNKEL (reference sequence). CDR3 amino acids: CASSQERGSWGNTIYF. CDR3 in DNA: TGTGCCAGCAGCCAAGAACGGGGGTCTTGGGGAAACACCATATATTTT.

CDR3 protein: CASSPRGYNSPLHF. In nucleotides, the CDR3 is TGTGCCAGCAGCCCCCGGGGTTATAATTCACCCCTCCACTTT. The rearrangement links TRBV7-2 to TRBJ1-6; D gene uncertain. CDR3 size: 14 residues. From germline, CDR1 is SGHTA and CDR2 FQGNSA. Trimming pared 5 bases from V and 4 bases from J, leaving 9 bases between.

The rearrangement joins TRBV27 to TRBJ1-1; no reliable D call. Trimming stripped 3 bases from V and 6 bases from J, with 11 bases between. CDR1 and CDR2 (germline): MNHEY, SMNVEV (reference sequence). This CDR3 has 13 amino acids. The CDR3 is CASSFFPGSEAFF. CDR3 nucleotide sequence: TGTGCCAGCAGTTTTTTCCCCGGGTCTGAAGCTTTCTTT.

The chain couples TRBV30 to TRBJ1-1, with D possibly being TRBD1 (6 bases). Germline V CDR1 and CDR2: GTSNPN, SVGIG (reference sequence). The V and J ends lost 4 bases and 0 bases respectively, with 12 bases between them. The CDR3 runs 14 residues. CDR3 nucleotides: TGTGCCTGGAACGGGGACACTTTGAACACTGAAGCTTTCTTT. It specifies CAWNGDTLNTEAFF.

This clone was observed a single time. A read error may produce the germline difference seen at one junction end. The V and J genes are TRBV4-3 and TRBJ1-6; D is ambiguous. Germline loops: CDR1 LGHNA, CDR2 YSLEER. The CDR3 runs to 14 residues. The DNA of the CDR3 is TGCGCCAGCAGCCCCGACCGGGCGAGTTCACCCCTCCACTTC. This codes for CASSPDRASSPLHF.

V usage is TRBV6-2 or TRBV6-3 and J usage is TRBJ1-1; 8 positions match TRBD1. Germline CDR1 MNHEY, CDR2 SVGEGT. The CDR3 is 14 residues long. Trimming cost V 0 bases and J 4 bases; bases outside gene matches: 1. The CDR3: CASSYSTGGTEAFF. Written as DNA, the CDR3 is TGTGCCAGCAGTTACTCAACAGGGGGCACTGAAGCTTTCTTT.

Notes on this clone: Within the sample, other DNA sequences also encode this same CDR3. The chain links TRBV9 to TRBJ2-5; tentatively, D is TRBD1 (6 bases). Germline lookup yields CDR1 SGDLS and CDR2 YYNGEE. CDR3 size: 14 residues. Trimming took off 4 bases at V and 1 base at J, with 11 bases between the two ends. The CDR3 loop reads CASSPGTIQETQYF. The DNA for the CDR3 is TGTGCCAGCAGCCCCGGGACAATCCAAGAGACCCAGTACTTC.

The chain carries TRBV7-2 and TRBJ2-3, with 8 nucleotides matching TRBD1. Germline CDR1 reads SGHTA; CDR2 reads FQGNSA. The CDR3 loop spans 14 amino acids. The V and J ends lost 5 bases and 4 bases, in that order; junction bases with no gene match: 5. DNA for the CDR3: TGTGCCAGCAGCCCGGGACAGGAATCAGATACGCAGTATTTT. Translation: CASSPGQESDTQYF.

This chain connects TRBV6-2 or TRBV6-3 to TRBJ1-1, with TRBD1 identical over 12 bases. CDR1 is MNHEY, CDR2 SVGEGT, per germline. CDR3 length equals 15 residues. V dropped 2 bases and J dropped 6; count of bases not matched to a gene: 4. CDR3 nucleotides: TGTGCCAGCAGTTACGGGGACAGGGGGCGCCCTGAAGCTTTCTTT. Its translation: CASSYGDRGRPEAFF.

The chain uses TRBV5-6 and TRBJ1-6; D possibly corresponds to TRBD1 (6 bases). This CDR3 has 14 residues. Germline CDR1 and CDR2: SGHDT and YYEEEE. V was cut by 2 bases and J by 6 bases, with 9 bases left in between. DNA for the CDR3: TGTGCCAGCAGCTTAGGACAGACTAATTCACCCCTCCACTTT. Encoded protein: CASSLGQTNSPLHF. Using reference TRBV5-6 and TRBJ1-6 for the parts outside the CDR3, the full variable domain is DAGVTQSPTHLIKTRGQQVTLRCSPKSGHDTVSWYQQALGQGPQFIFQYYEEEERQRGNFPDRFSGHQFPNYSSELNVNALLLGDSALYLCASSLGQTNSPLHFGNGTRLTVT.

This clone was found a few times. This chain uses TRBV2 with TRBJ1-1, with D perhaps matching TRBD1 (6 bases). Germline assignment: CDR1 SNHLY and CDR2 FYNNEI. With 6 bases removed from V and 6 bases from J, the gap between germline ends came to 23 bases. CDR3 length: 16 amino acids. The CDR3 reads CASSGRGGGQEAEAFF. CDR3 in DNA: TGTGCCAGCAGCGGGCGTGGCGGGGGGCAGGAGGCTGAAGCTTTCTTT.

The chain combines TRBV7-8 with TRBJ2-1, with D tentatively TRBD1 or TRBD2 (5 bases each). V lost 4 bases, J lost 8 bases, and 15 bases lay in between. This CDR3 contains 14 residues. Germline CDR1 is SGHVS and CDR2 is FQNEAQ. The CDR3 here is CASSSGTGRDEQFF. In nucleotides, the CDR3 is TGTGCCAGCAGCTCAGGGACCGGACGGGATGAGCAGTTCTTC.